This T cell receptor beta chain was captured in a study of T-cell memory formation after mild COVID-19. Across the study: There were largely donor-specific TCR clusters. Study findings and constraints: Clones that shrank (day 15 to 85) were balanced CD4/CD8, whereas later expanders leaned CD4+. CD4+ contracting clones lay mainly in CM and EM, CD8+ ones in EMRA.

MiXCR, applied by TCRdb to the 5' RACE reads, yields one record per CDR3 protein. The sample has about 560,000 distinct CDR3 sequences, roughly 17% seen once. About this clonotype itself: Its antigen is unidentified.

Specimen: PBMCs or a T cell subset sorted from them (not recorded which). The clonotype comes from an adult woman who had mild COVID-19 (a few samples of this study predate the infection). Cell type and time point are not known.

CDR3 nucleotide sequence: TGTGCCAGCAGCGTAGCTGTCCGGGGAAACTATGGCTACACCTTC. Its translation is CASSVAVRGNYGYTF. V usage is TRBV9 and J usage is TRBJ1-2; the D is unclear. Trimming removed 0 bases from V and 2 bases from J, with 11 bases in between. Germline assignment: CDR1 SGDLS and CDR2 YYNGEE. The CDR3 extends over 15 amino acids.